The 26 T cell receptor beta chains below all came from one sample that was sequenced in a study of blood T cell repertoires in COVID-19. TCRdb's copy holds only in-frame clones and misses some; the assay was immunoSEQ multiplex PCR. The sample includes approximately 190,000 clones, under 90% of them seen just once. The sample comprised peripheral blood. The receptors come from a man between 60 and 75 years old with acute or convalescent COVID-19.

This rearrangement joins TRBV29-1 to TRBJ2-1; 8 nucleotides align to TRBD2. The CDR3 extends over 16 amino acids. Trimming took 2 bases from V and 0 from J; bases not matched to a gene: 6. Germline values: CDR1 SQVTM, CDR2 ANQGSEA. CDR3 region: CSVETSGASSYNEQFF. CDR3 DNA sequence: TGCAGCGTTGAAACTAGCGGAGCCAGCTCCTACAATGAGCAGTTCTTC.

The genes are TRBV6-1 and TRBJ2-2; 10 bases match TRBD2. Per the germline V gene, CDR1 is MNHNS and CDR2 is SASEGT. The CDR3 loop spans 18 amino acids. V shed 0 bases and J 4 bases; nucleotides not matched to a gene: 8. The chain's CDR3 is CASSEARLAGGITGELFF. The DNA for the CDR3 is TGTGCCAGCAGTGAAGCGAGGTTAGCGGGAGGTATCACCGGGGAGCTGTTTTTT.

The genes are TRBV2 and TRBJ1-3, with D perhaps matching TRBD1 (6 bases). This CDR3 has 13 amino acids. Germline V gene data show CDR1 as SNHLY and CDR2 as FYNNEI. The V gene lost 3 bases and the J gene lost 3 bases, with 6 bases spanning the gap. The CDR3 sequence: CASSDRGGNTIYF. CDR3 nucleotide sequence: TGTGCCAGCAGTGACAGGGGTGGAAACACCATATATTTT.

The genes are TRBV2 and TRBJ1-5, with 7 bases matching TRBD1. The V gene end was trimmed by 8 bases and the J gene end by 1 base; junction bases not matched to a gene: 8. The CDR3 runs 15 residues. Germline V gene data show CDR1 as SNHLY and CDR2 as FYNNEI. CDR3 amino acids: CASGRSTGSNQPQHF. The CDR3 coding sequence is TGTGCCAGCGGCAGGTCGACAGGGAGCAATCAGCCCCAGCATTTT.

V is TRBV2 and J is TRBJ2-7; 8 bases fit TRBD1. The V gene end was trimmed by 7 bases and the J gene end by 4 bases; junction bases not matched to a gene: 15. The CDR3 covers 16 residues. The V gene's germline CDR1 is SNHLY and CDR2 FYNNEI. This CDR3 reads CASTAVSGTGWYEQYF. The CDR3 nucleotides read TGTGCCAGCACCGCGGTGTCAGGGACAGGATGGTACGAGCAGTACTTC.

This clone appeared once. This chain uses TRBV19 with TRBJ2-1; TRBD2 might be the D (5 bases). V lost 3 bases and J lost 4, with 13 bases in between. Germline V CDR1 and CDR2: LNHDA, SQIVND (reference sequence). CDR3 length: 15 residues. The CDR3 DNA reads TGTGCCAGTAGTATGACGTCTAGCAGATACAATGAGCAGTTCTTC. Amino acid sequence: CASSMTSSRYNEQFF.

Only a few counts were recorded for this clone. The J gene is TRBJ2-5, the V gene TRBV2; weak D call: TRBD2 (6 bases). Trimming shortened V by 6 bases and J by 5 bases, and 13 bases separated the two germline ends. Germline-derived CDR1 and CDR2 are SNHLY and FYNNEI. The CDR3 is 13 residues long. CDR3 amino acids: CASSRGLGETQYF. CDR3 nucleotide sequence: TGTGCCAGCAGCCGGGGACTCGGGGAGACCCAGTACTTC.

This sequence joins TRBV9 and TRBJ1-6; TRBD1 aligns across 7 bases. This CDR3 region has 15 residues. V shed 4 bases and J 2 bases; nucleotides not matched to a gene: 3. Germline lookup yields CDR1 SGDLS and CDR2 YYNGEE. CDR3 coding DNA: TGTGCCAGCAGCTACAGGGGTGCCTATAATTCACCCCTCCACTTT. Translation gives CASSYRGAYNSPLHF.

This sequence joins TRBV6-4 and TRBJ2-1; 8 bases are a match to TRBD2. There are 16 residues in the CDR3. The germline gives CDR1 MRHNA, CDR2 SNTAGT. The ends lost 6 bases at V and 2 bases at J; junction bases unmatched: 9. CDR3: CASSVLAGGTYNEQFF. The CDR3 DNA sequence: TGTGCCAGCAGCGTTCTCGCGGGAGGCACCTACAATGAGCAGTTCTTC.

V is TRBV4-1 and J is TRBJ2-3; possibly TRBD1 for D (5 bases). There are 15 residues in the CDR3. Trimming took off 4 bases at V and 5 bases at J, with 16 bases between the two ends. The germline gives CDR1 MGHRA, CDR2 YSYEKL. The CDR3 DNA reads TGCGCCAGCAGCCCATCAGGGATCCCGGTAGATACGCAGTATTTT. Its translation: CASSPSGIPVDTQYF.

The V call is TRBV29-1, the J call TRBJ2-5; D remains unclear. V was trimmed by 6 bases and J by 2 bases, leaving 10 bases between them. This CDR3 has 12 amino acids. The germline V gene encodes CDR1 SQVTM and CDR2 ANQGSEA. The CDR3 DNA is TGCAGCGTCGCGACAAGTCAAGAGACCCAGTACTTC. This gives the protein CSVATSQETQYF. The whole variable domain, filled in from reference TRBV29-1 and TRBJ2-5, reads SAVISQKPSRDICQRGTSLTIQCQVDSQVTMMFWYRQQPGQSLTLIATANQGSEATYESGFVIDKFPISRPNLTFSTLTVSNMSPEDSSIYLCSVATSQETQYFGPGTRLLVL.

The chain has TRBV5-4 and TRBJ1-3, with D unclear. Between the trimmed V and J ends, which lost 0 bases and 1 base, there was a span of 8 bases. The CDR3 covers 15 residues. Germline V gives CDR1 SGHNT, CDR2 YYREEE (reference sequence). The CDR3 sequence is CASSLDAGSGNTIYF. In nucleotides, the CDR3 is TGTGCCAGCAGCTTGGACGCGGGTTCTGGAAACACCATATATTTT.

The chain combines TRBV11-1 with TRBJ1-2, with D tentatively TRBD1 (5 bases). There are 15 residues in the CDR3. From germline, CDR1 is SGHAT and CDR2 FQDESV (reference sequence). Between the trimmed V and J ends, which lost 2 bases and 3 bases, there was a span of 13 bases. The CDR3 loop is CASSLRAGLDYGYTF. Here the CDR3 DNA reads TGTGCCAGCAGCTTACGAGCAGGGTTGGACTATGGCTACACCTTC.

The rearrangement links TRBV7-8 to TRBJ2-5, with 11 bases lining up with TRBD1. Germline V gene data show CDR1 as SGHVS and CDR2 as FQNEAQ. The length of the CDR3 is 14 residues. V shed 4 bases and J 4 bases; nucleotides not matched to a gene: 2. Written as DNA, the CDR3 is TGTGCCAGCAGCTCGGACAGGGGGCGAGAGACCCAGTACTTC. It translates to CASSSDRGRETQYF.

The chain links TRBV6-6 to TRBJ1-1, with unresolved D. Germline lookup yields CDR1 MNHNY and CDR2 SVGAGI (reference sequence). This CDR3 region has 11 residues. The V end lost 2 bases, the J end lost 6 bases, and 4 bases lay between the germline ends. CDR3 sequence (DNA): TGTGCCAGCAGTTACGGCCCTGAAGCTTTCTTT. Residues: CASSYGPEAFF.

The chain combines TRBV27 with TRBJ2-3; tentative D call: TRBD2 (5 bases). Per germline, CDR1 MNHEY and CDR2 SMNVEV (reference sequence). This CDR3 is built from 14 residues. V was clipped by 6 bases and J by 7 bases, with 17 bases between them. This chain's CDR3 is CASRPSAGRHTQYF. In nucleotides, the CDR3 is TGTGCCAGCAGGCCATCGGCGGGCCGTCATACGCAGTATTTT.

The J gene is TRBJ1-1, the V gene TRBV4-1; D is possibly TRBD1 (5 bases). Trimming removed 1 base from V and 1 base from J, with 10 bases in between. The germline gives CDR1 MGHRA, CDR2 YSYEKL. The CDR3 runs to 15 residues. In DNA, the CDR3 is TGCGCCAGCAGCCAAGTCAGGACATCGAACACTGAAGCTTTCTTT. As protein: CASSQVRTSNTEAFF.

The chain employs TRBV5-1 and TRBJ2-7; 8 bases map to TRBD1. The CDR3 has 14 amino acids. J gave up 4 bases and V 6 bases, and 9 bases lay outside the gene matches. Germline assignment: CDR1 SGHRS and CDR2 YFSETQ. The CDR3 bases are TGCGCCAGCACATTGACAGGGGAATTTTACGAGCAGTACTTC. Its translation is CASTLTGEFYEQYF. The full variable domain, rest sourced from reference TRBV5-1 and TRBJ2-7, is KAGVTQTPRYLIKTRGQQVTLSCSPISGHRSVSWYQQTPGQGLQFLFEYFSETQRNKGNFPGRFSGRQFSNSRSEMNVSTLELGDSALYLCASTLTGEFYEQYFGPGTRLTVT.

This chain joins TRBV28 and TRBJ2-5, with D tentatively TRBD1 (6 bases). The CDR3 is 15 residues long. V lost 6 bases, J lost 13 bases, and 27 bases lay in between. From germline, CDR1 is MDHEN and CDR2 SYDVKM. CDR3 coding DNA: TGTGCCAGCAGCTCCCCCGGGACACTATCCCCTCCCTCGTACTTC. Translation gives CASSSPGTLSPPSYF.

The V call is TRBV9, the J call TRBJ1-4, with 7 positions matching TRBD1. From germline, CDR1 is SGDLS and CDR2 YYNGEE. The CDR3 runs 13 residues. Losses at the gene ends were 3 bases for V and 7 bases for J; bases not matched to a gene: 3. The DNA of the CDR3 is TGTGCCAGCAGCGATGGGACAGTTGAAAAACTGTTTTTT. Protein product: CASSDGTVEKLFF.

CDR3: CASSVGTGGANEKLFF. The CDR3 nucleotides read TGCGCCAGCAGCGTTGGGACAGGGGGTGCTAATGAAAAACTGTTTTTT. This chain connects TRBV5-1 to TRBJ1-4; 11 bases are a match to TRBD1. The CDR3 covers 16 residues. Trimming cost V 4 bases and J 3 bases; bases outside gene matches: 5. Germline V gene sequence: CDR1 SGHRS, CDR2 YFSETQ.

V and J are TRBV6-5 and TRBJ1-1; D remains unclear. CDR1 is MNHEY and CDR2 is SVGAGI in the germline V gene. The CDR3 has 13 amino acids. V lost 2 bases and J lost 3, with 7 bases in between. This CDR3 is CASSYLSDTEAFF. CDR3 nucleotides: TGTGCCAGCAGTTACCTCTCGGACACTGAAGCTTTCTTT.

The V and J genes are TRBV24-1 and TRBJ1-5, with D possibly TRBD1 on 6 matching bases. CDR3 length: 15 residues. V lost 5 bases and J lost 1, with 11 bases in between. The V gene's germline CDR1 is KGHDR and CDR2 SFDVKD. The CDR3 here is CATSGEGQSNQPQHF. DNA of the CDR3: TGTGCCACCAGTGGGGAAGGACAGAGCAATCAGCCCCAGCATTTT.

The gene calls are TRBV3-1 (or the pseudogene TRBV3-2) and TRBJ2-3, with a tentative D call TRBD1 (5 bases). V was shortened by 8 bases and J by 0 bases, with 6 bases between the two germline ends. The length of the CDR3 is 12 residues. CDR1 is LGHDT and CDR2 is YNNKEL in the germline V gene (reference sequence). The CDR3: CASGASTDTQYF. CDR3 bases: TGTGCCAGCGGGGCCAGCACAGATACGCAGTATTTT.

V is TRBV30 and J is TRBJ2-3, with D uncertain. This CDR3 is built from 11 residues. Germline CDR1 is GTSNPN and CDR2 is SVGIG (reference sequence). Trimming took off 5 bases at V and 2 bases at J, with 5 bases between the two ends. CDR3 sequence (DNA): TGTGCCTGGGGTATCACAGATACGCAGTATTTT. Protein sequence: CAWGITDTQYF. Together with reference TRBV30 and TRBJ2-3, the CDR3 gives the full variable domain: SQTIHQWPATLVQPVGSPLSLECTVEGTSNPNLYWYRQAAGRGLQLLFYSVGIGQISSEVPQNLSASRPQDRQFILSSKKLLLSDSGFYLCAWGITDTQYFGPGTRLTVL.

The chain employs TRBV2 and TRBJ1-1, with D tentatively TRBD1 (6 bases). V lost 6 bases and J 6 bases, leaving 11 bases between the germline ends. The CDR3 contains 12 residues. CDR1 and CDR2 from the germline V gene are SNHLY and FYNNEI. CDR3 coding DNA: TGTGCCAGCAGAGGGGACATCCCTGAAGCTTTCTTT. As protein: CASRGDIPEAFF. Drawing the rest from reference TRBV2 and TRBJ1-1, the complete variable domain is EPEVTQTPSHQVTQMGQEVILRCVPISNHLYFYWYRQILGQKVEFLVSFYNNEISEKSEIFDDQFSVERPDGSNFTLKIRSTKLEDSAMYFCASRGDIPEAFFGQGTRLTVV.